This TCR beta chain emerged from a study of CD8 T cells in ankylosing spondylitis. Quantitative 5'-RACE with molecular barcodes generated TCR beta libraries. In TCRdb, the 5' RACE reads were re-called with MiXCR into one record per CDR3 protein. The data contain a few hundred thousand distinct CDR3 sequences, 18% of them singletons. This clonotype was counted between two and nine times. Antigen: not known. General study findings and limits: Ankylosing spondylitis blood appeared to be characterized by a TCR beta motif of 8 or 9 highly homologous variants.

The TCR comes from a male donor with ankylosing spondylitis. The specimen was blood, either unsorted or a sorted T cell fraction (not recorded which).

CDR3 region: CASSQVRGGATYEQYF. The CDR3 DNA is TGCGCCAGCAGCCAAGTGCGCGGGGGAGCAACCTACGAGCAGTACTTC. The genes are TRBV4-1 and TRBJ2-7, with 7 bases lining up with TRBD2. With 1 base clipped from V and 2 bases from J, the junction kept 8 bases outside the gene matches. The CDR3 runs 16 residues. Germline-derived CDR1 and CDR2 are MGHRA and YSYEKL.